The source of this T cell receptor beta chain is a study of cytomegalovirus exposure and HLA in healthy donors (dated by TCRdb to about 2017). Some background on the complete study: An earlier analysis of some 620 of the donors reported over 250 Gb of sequence data and 117 million unique TCR beta sequences obtained from 180 million or so T cells. Class I and class II HLA loci were covered by the typing at four-digit resolution. Roughly 300 gigabases of sequencing data and approximately 93 million unique TCR sequences were included in an early release covering about 600 HLA-typed donors. The study profiled the T cell repertoires of around 700 subjects by immunosequencing and related them to cytomegalovirus serostatus. In a later genetic analysis, genome-wide SNP genotypes for about three fifths of the roughly 670 donors were used, and that subset was treated as a discovery cohort. To decide whether each TCR beta V gene segment behaved as functional or pseudogenic, an earlier analysis of approximately 600 of the donors relied on high-throughput TCR beta sequencing. A later analysis re-analyzed previously published TCR beta repertoires from 666 donors and added high-resolution HLA genotyping to study TCR occurrence patterns. The number of donors typed differed by locus, with about 620-630 for A, B, C, DRB1 and DQB1, roughly 550 for DQA1, 600 to 610 for DPA1, and some 440 for DPB1. Among around 400 genotyped donors of the cohort, an average of about 240,000 unique TCR beta nucleotide sequences were sequenced per donor, roughly a sixth of them non-productive. The aim of the study was to test whether cataloging public T cell receptors could identify signatures of past pathogen exposure. Every discovery cohort repertoire had been produced on one sequencing platform. Rather than using new phenotypic data, the later analysis identified candidate immune exposures from TCR beta sequences and from how often those sequences occurred across donors. In addition to the first cohort of about 650 subjects, a separate validation cohort of around 110 different subjects was used. Of the roughly 430 genotyped donors, roughly 80% fell in the genetic ancestry cluster associated with self-reported Caucasian donors. To predict cytomegalovirus infection status, the study brought together high-throughput TCR immunosequencing, statistical association of individual TCRs with disease status, and machine learning. Four to six DR-DQ haplotypes were handled as single units for association and clustering, since linkage in the cohort was strong. Donor age, sex, ethnicity and CMV serostatus were compiled alongside the repertoire data.

Libraries were built with the immunoSEQ multiplex PCR assay. A mixture of 60 forward primers for TCR Vbeta segments and 13 reverse primers for TCR Jbeta segments was used in the multiplex PCR. The CDR3 region of rearranged TCR beta genes was amplified from genomic DNA by a multiplex PCR assay. The Illumina HiSeq System was used to sequence the amplified TCR beta libraries as 87-base-pair reads. As for how the authors treated the data: In a later analysis, some 80 million unique TCR beta chains were counted across the 690 or so repertoires, and around 11 million of these chains were shared by at least two donors. A nearest-neighbor algorithm error-corrected the raw reads and collapsed the reads into unique sequences, merging closely related sequences to remove PCR and sequencing errors. CDR3 sequences were aligned to IMGT reference sequences to assign V, D and J gene segments. For a sequence to be retained, at least a six-nucleotide match to both a V gene segment and a J gene segment was required. A rearrangement was called productive if the CDR3 had no stop codons and remained in frame with V and J, and every other rearrangement was called non-productive. CDR3 was defined according to IMGT convention as the region running from the second conserved V-encoded cysteine to the conserved J-encoded phenylalanine. The earlier analysis of some 600 of the donors excluded sequences that lacked an unambiguous match to a single V gene segment. In an earlier analysis of almost 600 of the donors, a V segment was called functional when productive rearrangements were above 56.7%, and segregating when the standard deviation between donors exceeded 5%. To diagnose cytomegalovirus status from the catalog of TCR beta chain sequences, a statistical classification framework was built. In a later analysis, TCR nucleotide sequences were compared against IMGT/GENE-DB human TR gene sequences so that V and J genes could be assigned. In a later analysis, CDR3 sequences and most-parsimonious VDJ recombination scenarios were assigned using the TCRdist pipeline. A later analysis defined each TCR beta chain by its CDR3 amino acid sequence plus V-gene family, and excluded reads lacking a unique V-gene family. To address suspected cross-contamination and a sequencing artifact, a later analysis removed a few hundred highly shared, low-generation-probability nucleotide sequences. In a later analysis, a clonal expansion index for each public chain was calculated from normalized within-repertoire ranks of inferred template counts. In a later analysis, generation probabilities were computed using a VDJ recombination model fitted to out-of-frame rearrangements, and the results were checked against IGoR. In a later analysis, hypergeometric tests were used to score TCR-TCR, TCR-HLA and TCR-CMV co-occurrence, with a repertoire-size bias correction applied to TCR pairs. To estimate false discovery rates, a later analysis permuted the HLA or CMV assignments 20 times. In a later analysis, co-occurring TCRs were grouped using DBSCAN, and TCRdist sequence similarity was added for clustering within HLA-allele-positive subsets. Co-occurrence clustering excluded repertoires with fewer than 30,000 or more than 120,000 public chains, plus five with anomalous nucleotide sharing. TCRdb provides this immuneACCESS table in a form limited to in-frame rearrangements. Some clones are lacking; in checked studies, under half of them reflect an unresolved V gene, and why the rest are absent is not known. V and J calls and clone size are as listed in that table; D and trimming were resolved from the DNA. Counted in this sample were about 220,000 clones; around 79% of them appeared once. The ten top clones hold 1.8% of the sample.

What the work shows at the level of the full study, not this receptor alone: Most TCR sequences were seen in very few donors, while some public TCRs were found in many individuals. Immune exposure information for the cohort was limited to CMV serostatus. Linkage disequilibrium might explain the correlated functional status among segregating V segments, but an unknown experimental factor could not be ruled out. According to a later analysis, parvovirus B19, influenza, CMV and Epstein-Barr virus appeared linked to several top co-occurrence clusters. In a later genetic analysis, fewer N-insertions in productive TCRs were reported among donors in an Asian-associated ancestry cluster than the roughly 700-donor mean. When HLA alleles, especially DR and DQ, strongly co-occurred, attributing TCR associations to individual alleles was difficult. Cytomegalovirus status was reported to be diagnosed by the classifier with high specificity and sensitivity in both the original and validation cohorts. In vitro tests confirmed that a few of the cytomegalovirus-associated TCR beta chains recognize cytomegalovirus antigens. According to a later analysis, most CMV-associated TCR beta chains appeared to be HLA-restricted, and the HLA associations seemed to be driven largely by CMV exposure. Broadly in line with IMGT annotations, most TCR beta V segments showed up in productive rearrangements about 87% or about 30% of the time in an earlier analysis of several hundred of the donors. V-gene and J-gene trimming of TCR beta chains was associated with a missense DCLRE1C variant in a later genetic analysis, and the association was replicated in an independent cohort. The study gave a list of roughly 150 TCR beta chains associated with cytomegalovirus. Some IMGT-functional V segments, including TRBV6-2 and TRBV6-3, could not be distinguished by the 87-base-pair reads and were therefore excluded. The authors suggested that the approach could potentially be generalized to other disease states and immunological phenotypes. Approximately 18 rarely observed V segments, including chromosome 9 orphons, were excluded from the earlier analysis of about 600 of the donors because counts were too low. Because HLA typing was missing for some donors at each locus, association tests included only the typed subset. In this cohort, only TCR beta chains were sequenced, and detectable features were limited by the absence of alpha or paired-chain data. In a later analysis, HLA-associated TCR beta chains were found to be more clonally expanded and to have lower generation probabilities than equally common non-associated chains. A further reported finding was that TCR beta sequences accurately predicted the HLA-A and HLA-B alleles for most subjects in the first cohort. In a later analysis, around 17,000 TCR beta sequences were associated with specific HLA alleles at a false discovery rate of 0.05. Presence/absence analyses assumed roughly uniform sequencing depth across donors, an assumption that may not hold. According to a later analysis, TCR association rates differed among HLA loci, with DRB1 alleles showing the most associated TCRs and HLA-C alleles showing the fewest. A cluster of highly shared sequence variants was judged likely to be a technical artifact of the sequencing pipeline.

Worth noting for this clone: Its antigen remains unidentified. Base qualities are missing; no much larger clone stands one base away.

The cohort comprised 666 healthy bone marrow donors. At the time of sampling, all cohort members were nominally healthy, though unrecorded immune exposures were likely present. The donor tested CMV seronegative and was one of the 352 seronegative cohort members. Every donor gave a peripheral blood sample, and the peripheral blood mononuclear cells from that sample were used for TCR beta sequencing. The Qiagen DNeasy Blood Extraction Kit was used to extract genomic DNA from the blood cell samples. The CDR3, from cysteine to phenylalanine, totals 15 residues. Only the CDR3 portion is preserved as DNA: 45 bases, with reading frame beginning at the first base. Sequences LGHNA (CDR1) and YNFKEQ (CDR2) are obtained from the germline V gene. Trimming accounts for 2 bases at V and 2 bases at J, while the number of junction bases matched to no gene is 5.

The source is a male donor in good health and CMV-seronegative. The specimen was PBMCs. Here the chain combines TRBV4-2 and TRBJ2-7, with 8 bases in between that match TRBD1. The CDR3 sequence is CASSQLGQVTYEQYF. The DNA sequence reads TGTGCCAGCAGCCAACTGGGACAGGTGACCTACGAGCAGTACTTC.